A selection of T cell receptor beta chains follows, all from one sample in a study of OX40 agonist ivuxolimab in advanced cancers. TCRdb's copy holds only in-frame clones and misses some; the assay was immunoSEQ multiplex PCR. This sample has some 30,000 clones, with more than 70% found just once. Specimen: CD4+ or CD8+ T cells sorted from blood, collected in a trial of the OX40 agonist ivuxolimab. All receptors come from an adult with an advanced solid tumor such as melanoma, head and neck, liver or kidney cancer. CDR3s include the opening cysteine and the closing phenylalanine or tryptophan. D genes are given only for firm matches. Clone size appears in some rows only: once, few, many, or a class for an expanded clone.

. TRBD2 TRBJ2-1 TRBV14 TGTGCCAGCAGCCGTGACCAGAGCGGGAGGTGGAACAATGAGCAGTTCTTC CASSRDQSGRWNNEQFF
once TRBD2 TRBJ2-7 TRBV19 TGTGCCAGTAGCTACCGGGAGGGGGTCGAGCAGTACTTC CASSYREGVEQYF
. . TRBJ2-7 TRBV28 TGTGCCAGCAAAACTCCAGGGACCTACGAGCAGTACTTC CASKTPGTYEQYF
. . TRBJ2-3 TRBV15 TGTGCCACCAGCGGATCCGGGACACACACAGATACGCAGTATTTT CATSGSGTHTDTQYF
. TRBD2 TRBJ2-2 TRBV16 TGTGCCAGCAGCCAACGGACTAGCGGGGTCAGGACCGGGGAGCTGTTTTTT CASSQRTSGVRTGELFF
. . TRBJ2-7 TRBV5-1 TGCGCCAGCAGCCCCAAAGGGGGGTTCCAGCACGAGCAGTACTTC CASSPKGGFQHEQYF
. . TRBJ2-7 TRBV9 TGTGCCAGCAGCGCCGGGACTCAGGCCTACGAGCAGTACTTC CASSAGTQAYEQYF
medium-sized . TRBJ2-7 TRBV13 TGTGCCAGCAGCTTGTCGGGCCGCGCCTACGAGCAGTACTTC CASSLSGRAYEQYF
. . TRBJ2-1 TRBV9 TGTGCCAGCAGCGTAGGGGACAATGAGCAGTTCTTC CASSVGDNEQFF
. . TRBJ2-1 TRBV7-3 TGTGCCAGCAGCTTAGGCCGGCAAAGCTCCTACAATGAGCAGTTCTTC CASSLGRQSSYNEQFF
. . TRBJ2-1 TRBV15 TGTGCCACCAGCCCCCTTTACAATGAGCAGTTCTTC CATSPLYNEQFF
. TRBD2 TRBJ2-3 TRBV30 TGTGCCTGGAGTAGCGGGGGCACAGATACGCAGTATTTT CAWSSGGTDTQYF
. . TRBJ1-5 TRBV28 TGTGCCACCTCCCGCGGGCTTGGTTATCAGCCCCAGCATTTT CATSRGLGYQPQHF
. . TRBJ1-1 TRBV4-3 TGCGCCAGCAGCCAAGGGGACGGTGACACTGAAGCTTTCTTT CASSQGDGDTEAFF
. . TRBJ1-1 TRBV30 TGTGCCTGGGACTGGGGGATGAACACTGAAGCTTTCTTT CAWDWGMNTEAFF
. . TRBJ2-7 TRBV13 TGTGCCAGCAGCTTAGAAGAGGGAACCTACGAGCAGTACTTC CASSLEEGTYEQYF
. . TRBJ2-5 TRBV6-6 TGTGCCAGCAGTTACTCAGCCCGATCGGAGACCCAGTACTTC CASSYSARSETQYF
. TRBD2 TRBJ2-1 TRBV27 TGTGCCAGCAGTCCCCCATCTAGCGGGAGTCTAAATGAGCAGTTCTTC CASSPPSSGSLNEQFF
. . TRBJ2-3 TRBV11-1 TGTGCCAGCAGCCCCCGGAGGGATGGAACAGATACGCAGTATTTT CASSPRRDGTDTQYF
. TRBD2 TRBJ2-7 TRBV27 TGTGCCAGCAGTTTAAGACGGGGGGGCTACGAGCAGTACTTC CASSLRRGGYEQYF
. . TRBJ2-3 TRBV9 TGTGCCAGCAGCGTACGGGCAGGCTCCACAGATACGCAGTATTTT CASSVRAGSTDTQYF
. . TRBJ2-6 TRBV6-6 TGTGCCAGCAGTGACAGGTCCTCTGGGGCCAACGTCCTGACTTTC CASSDRSSGANVLTF
. . TRBJ2-1 TRBV25-1 TGTGCCAGCAGTGATGACAGAAATGAGCAGTTCTTC CASSDDRNEQFF
. . TRBJ1-2 TRBV9 TGTGCCAGCAGCGTGGGTGATTCGTATGGCTACACCTTC CASSVGDSYGYTF
. TRBD1 TRBJ1-2 TRBV19 TGTGCCAGTAGTCCCCAGAGGGGACAGGGGGCTTTTGTTGGCTACACCTTC CASSPQRGQGAFVGYTF
. TRBD1 TRBJ2-7 TRBV13 TGTGCCAGCAGCTTGGGACAGGGGAGCGAGCAGTACTTC CASSLGQGSEQYF
. . TRBJ2-2 TRBV6-5 TGTGCCAGCAGTTTGGGGGAGAACGGGGAGCTGTTTTTT CASSLGENGELFF
. . TRBJ2-1 TRBV27 TGTGCCAGCAGGACGGGGCTTTACAATGAGCAGTTCTTC CASRTGLYNEQFF
. . TRBJ2-5 TRBV6-6 TGTGCCAGCGGTACGAGTCGGTACCAAGAGACCCAGTACTTC CASGTSRYQETQYF
few TRBD1 TRBJ1-1 TRBV28 TGTGCCAGCCACCACGGACAGGGGTGGGTGAACACTGAAGCTTTCTTT CASHHGQGWVNTEAFF
. . TRBJ1-2 TRBV6-5 TGTGCCAGCAGCCCCAGGGCTAAGTATGGCTACACCTTC CASSPRAKYGYTF
. . TRBJ2-1 TRBV6-5 TGTGCCAGCAGTTACCTGAGCTCCTACAATGAGCAGTTCTTC CASSYLSSYNEQFF
. . TRBJ1-2 TRBV9 TGTGCCAGCAGCGCCCGGGACACTGCCTATGGCTACACCTTC CASSARDTAYGYTF
. TRBD2 TRBJ2-3 TRBV7-3 TGTGCCAGCAGCTTTAGCGGGGGGGCGCCAGATACGCAGTATTTT CASSFSGGAPDTQYF
. . TRBJ2-3 TRBV28 TGTGCCAGCAGTTCTGACAGCCGCACAGATACGCAGTATTTT CASSSDSRTDTQYF
few TRBD1 TRBJ1-3 TRBV27 TGTGCCAGCAGGGGACAGGGAGGGGACACCATATATTTT CASRGQGGDTIYF
. TRBD2 TRBJ2-7 TRBV14 TGTGCCAGCAGCCAAACCCACTCCAGCGGGAGCGACGAGCAGTACTTC CASSQTHSSGSDEQYF
. . TRBJ2-2 TRBV6-5 TGTGCCAGCAGTTACCGAGTTGAAGGCACCGGGGAGCTGTTTTTT CASSYRVEGTGELFF
. . TRBJ1-1 TRBV4-3 TGCGCCAGCAGCCCGGACAGCCCGAACACTGAAGCTTTCTTT CASSPDSPNTEAFF
. TRBD1 TRBJ1-2 TRBV9 TGTGCCAGCAGCCCCGGGACAGGGGTCTATGGCTACACCTTC CASSPGTGVYGYTF
. . TRBJ1-4 TRBV7-9 TGTGCCAGCAGCTCAACAGGGCCTAATGAAAAACTGTTTTTT CASSSTGPNEKLFF
. . TRBJ2-2 TRBV9 TGTGCCAGCGGGAACACCGGGGAGCTGTTTTTT CASGNTGELFF
. . TRBJ2-1 TRBV19 TGTGCCAGTAGTTGGAGCGGAGGCTCCTACAATGAGCAGTTCTTC CASSWSGGSYNEQFF
. . TRBJ1-5 TRBV7-9 TGTGCCAGCAGCTTTGACAGCTGGAATCAGCCCCAGCATTTT CASSFDSWNQPQHF
. TRBD1 TRBJ2-1 TRBV2 TGTGCCAGCAGTGACCCACAGGGGGCGGACAATGAGCAGTTCTTC CASSDPQGADNEQFF
few TRBD2 TRBJ2-3 TRBV5-1 TGCGCCAGCAGCTTCGGGACTAGCGGGAGCCCGAATACGCAGTATTTT CASSFGTSGSPNTQYF
. . TRBJ1-5 TRBV27 TGTGCCAGCAGGACCTCCCCGCATCAGCCCCAGCATTTT CASRTSPHQPQHF
. TRBD1 TRBJ1-1 TRBV10-3 TGTGCCATCAGTGACCCGGACAGGCCGAACACTGAAGCTTTCTTT CAISDPDRPNTEAFF
. TRBD1 TRBJ2-7 TRBV5-5 TGTGCCAGCAGCTTGGAAGACAGGGGGCTCTCCTACGAGCAGTACTTC CASSLEDRGLSYEQYF
. TRBD2 TRBJ2-5 TRBV7-3 TGTGCCAGCACCCCGACGGGACTAGCGGGAGAAACCCAGTACTTC CASTPTGLAGETQYF
once TRBD2 TRBJ2-7 TRBV18 TGTGCCAGCTCACCACCGACTAGCGGCTATAGCTCCTACGAGCAGTACTTC CASSPPTSGYSSYEQYF
few TRBD2 TRBJ2-3 TRBV9 TGTGCCAGCAGCGTAGAAGGAGGTGGGGGGAGGGCCTTGGATACGCAGTATTTT CASSVEGGGGRALDTQYF
. . TRBJ1-6 TRBV6-5 TGTGCCAGCAGTTGGGGTGAAGGGGGTAATTCACCCCTCCACTTT CASSWGEGGNSPLHF
. TRBD2 TRBJ2-1 TRBV4-2 TGTGCCAGCAGCCAAGAGGCGGGAGGGAATGAGCAGTTCTTC CASSQEAGGNEQFF
once . TRBJ2-7 TRBV2 TGTGCCAGCAGTGACGACGAAGCCCTGGAGCAGTACTTC CASSDDEALEQYF